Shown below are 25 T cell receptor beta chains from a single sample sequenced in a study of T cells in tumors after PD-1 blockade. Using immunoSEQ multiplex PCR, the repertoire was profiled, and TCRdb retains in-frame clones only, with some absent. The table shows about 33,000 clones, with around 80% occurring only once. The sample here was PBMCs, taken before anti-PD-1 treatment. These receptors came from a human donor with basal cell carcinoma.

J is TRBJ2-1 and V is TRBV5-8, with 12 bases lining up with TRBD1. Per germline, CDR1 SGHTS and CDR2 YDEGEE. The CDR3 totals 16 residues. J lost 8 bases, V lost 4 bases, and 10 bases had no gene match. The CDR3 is CASSLTTGTGGHEQFF. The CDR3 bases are TGTGCCAGCAGCCTTACAACCGGGACAGGGGGCCATGAGCAGTTCTTC.

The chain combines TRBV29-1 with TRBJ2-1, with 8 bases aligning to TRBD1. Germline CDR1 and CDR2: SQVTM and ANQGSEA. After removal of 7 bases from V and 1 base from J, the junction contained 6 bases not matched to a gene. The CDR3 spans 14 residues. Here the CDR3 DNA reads TGCAGCGCTAGAGGGGACAGGTCCTACAATGAGCAGTTCTTC. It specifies CSARGDRSYNEQFF.

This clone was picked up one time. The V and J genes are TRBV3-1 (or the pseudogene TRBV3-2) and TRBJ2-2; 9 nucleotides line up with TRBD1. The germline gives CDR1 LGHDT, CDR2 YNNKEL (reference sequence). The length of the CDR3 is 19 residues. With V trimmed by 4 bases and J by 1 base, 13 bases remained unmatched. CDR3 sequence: CASSPHPGQGSGNTGELFF. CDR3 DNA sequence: TGTGCCAGCAGCCCGCACCCGGGACAGGGATCTGGGAACACCGGGGAGCTGTTTTTT.

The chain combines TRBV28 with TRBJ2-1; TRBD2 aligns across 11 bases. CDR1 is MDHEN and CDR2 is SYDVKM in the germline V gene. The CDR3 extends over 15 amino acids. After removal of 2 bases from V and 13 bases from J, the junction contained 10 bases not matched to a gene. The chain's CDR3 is CASSLPAGLAGEQFF. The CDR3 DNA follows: TGTGCCAGCAGTTTACCCGCCGGACTAGCGGGCGAACAGTTCTTC.

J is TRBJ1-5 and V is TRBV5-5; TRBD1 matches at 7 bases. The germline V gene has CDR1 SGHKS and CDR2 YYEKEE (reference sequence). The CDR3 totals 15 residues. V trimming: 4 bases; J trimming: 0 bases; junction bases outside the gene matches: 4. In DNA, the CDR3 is TGTGCCAGCAGCGCGGGACAGATTAGCAATCAGCCCCAGCATTTT. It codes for CASSAGQISNQPQHF.

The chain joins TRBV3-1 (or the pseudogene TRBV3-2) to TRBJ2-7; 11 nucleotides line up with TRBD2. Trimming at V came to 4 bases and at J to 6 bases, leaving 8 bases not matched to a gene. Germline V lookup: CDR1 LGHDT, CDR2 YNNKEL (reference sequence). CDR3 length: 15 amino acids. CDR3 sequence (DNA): TGTGCCAGCAGCCGCCTAACTAGCGGGGGTCCCGAGCAGTACTTC. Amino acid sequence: CASSRLTSGGPEQYF.

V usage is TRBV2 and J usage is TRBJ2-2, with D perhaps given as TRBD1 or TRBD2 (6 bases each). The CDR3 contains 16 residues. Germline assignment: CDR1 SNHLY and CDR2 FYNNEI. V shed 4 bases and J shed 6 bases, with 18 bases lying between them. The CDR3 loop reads CASSGRRGGQAGELFF. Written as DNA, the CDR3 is TGTGCCAGCAGTGGCCGCAGAGGGGGGCAGGCCGGGGAGCTGTTTTTT.

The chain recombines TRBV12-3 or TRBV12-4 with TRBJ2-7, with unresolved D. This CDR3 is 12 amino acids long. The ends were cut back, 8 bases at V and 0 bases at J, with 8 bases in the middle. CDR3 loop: CASSGTSYEQYF. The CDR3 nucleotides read TGTGCCAGCTCGGGTACCTCCTACGAGCAGTACTTC.

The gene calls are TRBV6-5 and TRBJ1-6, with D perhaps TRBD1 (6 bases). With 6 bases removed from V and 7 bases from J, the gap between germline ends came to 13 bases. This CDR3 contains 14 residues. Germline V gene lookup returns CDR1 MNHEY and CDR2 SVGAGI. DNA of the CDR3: TGTGCCAGCAGCCAAGGGCAGGGGAATTCACCCCTCCACTTT. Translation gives CASSQGQGNSPLHF.

The CDR3 nucleotides read TGTGCCAGCAGCTTGAAACGGGATCCTACCTACGAGCAGTACTTC. This sequence encodes CASSLKRDPTYEQYF. V usage is TRBV5-5 and J usage is TRBJ2-7; the D gene is possibly TRBD2 (5 bases). Germline V CDR1 and CDR2: SGHKS, YYEKEE (reference sequence). The CDR3 extends over 15 amino acids. V lost 1 base, J lost 2 bases, and 13 bases lay in between.

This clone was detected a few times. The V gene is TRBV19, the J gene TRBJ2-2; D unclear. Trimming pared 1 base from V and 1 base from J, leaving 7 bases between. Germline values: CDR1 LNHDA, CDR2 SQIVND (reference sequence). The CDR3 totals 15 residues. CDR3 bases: TGTGCCAGTAGTATAGCGGCAGGGAACACCGGGGAGCTGTTTTTT. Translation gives CASSIAAGNTGELFF.

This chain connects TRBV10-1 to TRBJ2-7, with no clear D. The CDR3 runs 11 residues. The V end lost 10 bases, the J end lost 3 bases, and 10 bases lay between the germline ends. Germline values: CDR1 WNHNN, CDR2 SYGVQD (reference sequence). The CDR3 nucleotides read TGCGCCACCCGACCGAACTACGAGCAGTACTTC. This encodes CATRPNYEQYF.

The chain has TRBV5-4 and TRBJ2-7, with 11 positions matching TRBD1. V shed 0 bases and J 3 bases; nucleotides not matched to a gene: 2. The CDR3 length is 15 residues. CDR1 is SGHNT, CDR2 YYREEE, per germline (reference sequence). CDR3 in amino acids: CASSLAGTGGYEQYF. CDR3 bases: TGTGCCAGCAGCTTGGCGGGGACAGGGGGCTACGAGCAGTACTTC. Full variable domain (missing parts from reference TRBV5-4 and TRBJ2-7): ETGVTQSPTHLIKTRGQQVTLRCSSQSGHNTVSWYQQALGQGPQFIFQYYREEENGRGNFPPRFSGLQFPNYSSELNVNALELDDSALYLCASSLAGTGGYEQYFGPGTRLTVT.

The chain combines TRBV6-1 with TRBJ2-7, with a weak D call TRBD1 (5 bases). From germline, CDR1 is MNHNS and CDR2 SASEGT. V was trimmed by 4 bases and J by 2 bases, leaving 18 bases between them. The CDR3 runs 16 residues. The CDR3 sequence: CASSADWAGPPYEQYF. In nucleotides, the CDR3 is TGTGCCAGCAGTGCAGATTGGGCAGGGCCACCCTACGAGCAGTACTTC.

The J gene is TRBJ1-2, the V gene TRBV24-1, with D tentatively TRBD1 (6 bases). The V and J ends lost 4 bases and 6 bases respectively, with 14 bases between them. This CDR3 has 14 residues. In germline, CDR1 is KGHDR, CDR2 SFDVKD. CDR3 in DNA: TGTGCCACCAGTGACACGACAGGCACAGATGGCTACACCTTC. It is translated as CATSDTTGTDGYTF.

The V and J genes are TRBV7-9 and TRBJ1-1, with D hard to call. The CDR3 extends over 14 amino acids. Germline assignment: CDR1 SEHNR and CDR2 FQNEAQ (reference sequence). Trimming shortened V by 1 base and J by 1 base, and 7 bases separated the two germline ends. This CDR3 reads CASSLGRTNTEAFF. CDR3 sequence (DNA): TGTGCCAGCAGCTTAGGCAGAACGAACACTGAAGCTTTCTTT.

As DNA, the CDR3 is TGCGCCAGCAGCCGCCTGGGGACTAGCGGGAGTAAAGTTTCCTACAATGAGCAGTTCTTC. Its protein is CASSRLGTSGSKVSYNEQFF. This chain joins TRBV4-3 and TRBJ2-1, with TRBD2 matching over 14 bases. The ends lost 4 bases at V and 1 base at J; junction bases unmatched: 12. CDR1 is LGHNA, CDR2 YSLEER, per germline. This CDR3 comprises 20 residues.

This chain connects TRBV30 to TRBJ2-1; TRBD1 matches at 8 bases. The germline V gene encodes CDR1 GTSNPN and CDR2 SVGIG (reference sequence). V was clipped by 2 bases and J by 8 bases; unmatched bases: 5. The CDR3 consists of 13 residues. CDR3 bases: TGTGCCTGGAGTCCACAGGGGGGACATGAGCAGTTCTTC. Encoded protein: CAWSPQGGHEQFF.

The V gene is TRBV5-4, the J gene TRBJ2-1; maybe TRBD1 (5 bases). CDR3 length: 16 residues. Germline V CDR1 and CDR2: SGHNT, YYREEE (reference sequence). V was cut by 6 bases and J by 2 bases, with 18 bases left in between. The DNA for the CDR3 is TGTGCCAGCATCCCAGGGATCCAGGCCCCCTACAATGAGCAGTTCTTC. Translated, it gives CASIPGIQAPYNEQFF. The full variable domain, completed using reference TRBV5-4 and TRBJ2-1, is ETGVTQSPTHLIKTRGQQVTLRCSSQSGHNTVSWYQQALGQGPQFIFQYYREEENGRGNFPPRFSGLQFPNYSSELNVNALELDDSALYLCASIPGIQAPYNEQFFGPGTRLTVL.

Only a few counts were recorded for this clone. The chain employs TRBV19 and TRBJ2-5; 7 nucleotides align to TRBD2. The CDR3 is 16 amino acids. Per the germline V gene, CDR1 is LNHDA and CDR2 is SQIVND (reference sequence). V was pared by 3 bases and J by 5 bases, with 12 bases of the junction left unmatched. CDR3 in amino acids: CASSIVAGASGETQYF. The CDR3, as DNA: TGTGCCAGTAGTATTGTGGCGGGAGCGTCCGGGGAGACCCAGTACTTC.

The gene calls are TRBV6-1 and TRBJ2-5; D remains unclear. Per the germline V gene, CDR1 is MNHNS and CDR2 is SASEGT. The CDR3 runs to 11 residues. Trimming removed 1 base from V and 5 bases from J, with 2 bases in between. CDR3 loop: CASSEEETQYF. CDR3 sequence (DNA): TGTGCCAGCAGTGAAGAGGAGACCCAGTACTTC.

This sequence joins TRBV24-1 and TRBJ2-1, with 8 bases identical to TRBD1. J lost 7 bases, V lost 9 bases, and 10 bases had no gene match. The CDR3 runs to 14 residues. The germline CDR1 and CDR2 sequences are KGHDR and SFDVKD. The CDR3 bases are TGTGCCACCTCCGGGACAGGCTTACAAAATGAGCAGTTCTTC. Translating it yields CATSGTGLQNEQFF.

DNA of the CDR3: TGTGCCAGCAGGCCCGGACTAGCGGGTAACAATGAGCAGTTCTTC. Protein: CASRPGLAGNNEQFF. The rearrangement uses TRBV28 and TRBJ2-1, with 11 positions matching TRBD2. CDR1 is MDHEN, CDR2 SYDVKM, per germline. Trimming removed 6 bases from V and 5 bases from J; junction bases left unmatched: 6. The CDR3 totals 15 residues. Combining the CDR3 with reference TRBV28 and TRBJ2-1 gives the whole variable domain DVKVTQSSRYLVKRTGEKVFLECVQDMDHENMFWYRQDPGLGLRLIYFSYDVKMKEKGDIPEGYSVSREKKERFSLILESASTNQTSMYLCASRPGLAGNNEQFFGPGTRLTVL.

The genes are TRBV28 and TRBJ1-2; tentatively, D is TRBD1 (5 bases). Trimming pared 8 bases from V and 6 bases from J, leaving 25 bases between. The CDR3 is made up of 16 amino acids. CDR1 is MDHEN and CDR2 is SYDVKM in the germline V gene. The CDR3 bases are TGTGCCAGCGGACCAATCAGGGAGGGGTCGGTGCATGGCTACACCTTC. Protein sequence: CASGPIREGSVHGYTF.

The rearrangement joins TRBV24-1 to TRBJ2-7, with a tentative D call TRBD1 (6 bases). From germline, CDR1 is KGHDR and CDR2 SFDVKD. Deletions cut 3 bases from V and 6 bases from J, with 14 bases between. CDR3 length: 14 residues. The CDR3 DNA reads TGTGCCACCAGTGATGCGGACAGCAGATTCGAGCAGTACTTC. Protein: CATSDADSRFEQYF.